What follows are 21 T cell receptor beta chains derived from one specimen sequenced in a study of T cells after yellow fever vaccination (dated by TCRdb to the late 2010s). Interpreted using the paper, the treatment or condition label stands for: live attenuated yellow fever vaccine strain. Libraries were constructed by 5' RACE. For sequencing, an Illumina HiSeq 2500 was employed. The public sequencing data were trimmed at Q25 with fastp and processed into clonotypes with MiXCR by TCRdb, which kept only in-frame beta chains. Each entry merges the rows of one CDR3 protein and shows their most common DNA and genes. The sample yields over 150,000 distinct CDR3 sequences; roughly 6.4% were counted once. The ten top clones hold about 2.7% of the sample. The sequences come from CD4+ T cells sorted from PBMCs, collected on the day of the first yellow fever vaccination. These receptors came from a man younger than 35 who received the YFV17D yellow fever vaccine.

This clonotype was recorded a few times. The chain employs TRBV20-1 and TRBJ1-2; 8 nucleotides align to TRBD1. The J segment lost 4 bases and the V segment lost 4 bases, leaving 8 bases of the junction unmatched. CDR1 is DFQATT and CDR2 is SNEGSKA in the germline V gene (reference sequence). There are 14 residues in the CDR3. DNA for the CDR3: TGCAGTGCTATTATGACAGGGGACGGCTATGGCTACACCTTC. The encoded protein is CSAIMTGDGYGYTF.

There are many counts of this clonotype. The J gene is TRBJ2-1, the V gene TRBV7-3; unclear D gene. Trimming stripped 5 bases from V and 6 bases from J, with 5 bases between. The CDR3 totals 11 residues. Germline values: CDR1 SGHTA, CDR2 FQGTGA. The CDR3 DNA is TGTGCCAGCAGCATGGGCAATGAGCAGTTCTTC. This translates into CASSMGNEQFF.

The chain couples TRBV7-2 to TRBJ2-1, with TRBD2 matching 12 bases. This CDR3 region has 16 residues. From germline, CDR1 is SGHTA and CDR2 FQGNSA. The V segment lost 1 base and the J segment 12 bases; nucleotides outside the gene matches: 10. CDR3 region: CASSLEWTSGALGQFF. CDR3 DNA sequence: TGTGCCAGCAGCTTAGAGTGGACTAGCGGGGCTCTTGGGCAGTTCTTC.

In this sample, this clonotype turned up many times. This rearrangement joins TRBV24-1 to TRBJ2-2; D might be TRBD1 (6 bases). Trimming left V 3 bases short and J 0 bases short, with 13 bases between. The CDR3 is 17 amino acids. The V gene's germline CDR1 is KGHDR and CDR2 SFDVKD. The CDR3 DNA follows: TGTGCCACCAGTGATCAGGGGACGAGAGCGAACACCGGGGAGCTGTTTTTT. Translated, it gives CATSDQGTRANTGELFF.

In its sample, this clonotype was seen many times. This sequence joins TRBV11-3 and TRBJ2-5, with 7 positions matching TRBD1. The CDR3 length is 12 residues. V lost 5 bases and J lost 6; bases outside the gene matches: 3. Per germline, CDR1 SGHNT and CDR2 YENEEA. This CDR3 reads CASSERGQTQYF. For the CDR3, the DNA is TGTGCCAGCAGCGAAAGGGGGCAGACCCAGTACTTC.

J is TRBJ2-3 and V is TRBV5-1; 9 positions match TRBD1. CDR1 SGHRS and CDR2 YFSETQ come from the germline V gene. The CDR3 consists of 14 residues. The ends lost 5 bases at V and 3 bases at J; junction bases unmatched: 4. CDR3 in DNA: TGCGCCAGCAGACAGGGGGCTGGAACAGATACGCAGTATTTT. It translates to CASRQGAGTDTQYF.

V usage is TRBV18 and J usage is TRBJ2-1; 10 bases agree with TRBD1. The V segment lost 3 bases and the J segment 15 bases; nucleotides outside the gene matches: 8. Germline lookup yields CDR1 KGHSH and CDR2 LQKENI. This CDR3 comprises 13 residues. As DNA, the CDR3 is TGTGCCAGCTCACCCCCGACGAGGGACAGGGGGTTCTTC. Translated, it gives CASSPPTRDRGFF.

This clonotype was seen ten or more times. The CDR3 coding sequence is TGCGCCAGCAGCCTTGGTCTGGGTTACAATGAGCAGTTCTTC. It encodes CASSLGLGYNEQFF. J is TRBJ2-1 and V is TRBV5-1; D unclear. Deletions cut 4 bases from V and 4 bases from J, with 12 bases between. Germline values: CDR1 SGHRS, CDR2 YFSETQ. This CDR3 is built from 14 residues.

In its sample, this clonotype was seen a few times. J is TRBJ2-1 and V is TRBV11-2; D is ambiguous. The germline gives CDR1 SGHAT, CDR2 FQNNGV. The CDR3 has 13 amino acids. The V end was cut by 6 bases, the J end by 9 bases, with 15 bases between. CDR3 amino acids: CASSLNLPSEQFF. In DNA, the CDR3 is TGTGCCAGCAGTTTGAACCTCCCCTCTGAGCAGTTCTTC.

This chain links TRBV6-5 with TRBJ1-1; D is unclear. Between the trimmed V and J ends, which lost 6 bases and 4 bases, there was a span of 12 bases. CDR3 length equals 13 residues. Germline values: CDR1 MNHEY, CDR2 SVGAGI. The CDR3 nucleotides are TGTGCCAGCAGCTCAATAAGGATCACTGAAGCTTTCTTT. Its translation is CASSSIRITEAFF.

CDR3 nucleotide sequence: TGCAGCGCCGTGACGCTAAATGAGCAGTTCTTC. It encodes CSAVTLNEQFF. V and J are TRBV29-1 and TRBJ2-1, with D unclear. Germline V CDR1 and CDR2: SQVTM, ANQGSEA. The CDR3 has 11 amino acids. The V end was cut by 7 bases, the J end by 7 bases, with 11 bases between.

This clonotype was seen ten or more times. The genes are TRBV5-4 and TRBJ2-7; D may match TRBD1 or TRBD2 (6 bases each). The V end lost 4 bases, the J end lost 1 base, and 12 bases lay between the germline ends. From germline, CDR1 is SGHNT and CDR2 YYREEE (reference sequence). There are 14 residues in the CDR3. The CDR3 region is CASSPGAGSYEQYF. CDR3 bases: TGTGCCAGCAGCCCGGGGGCAGGTTCCTACGAGCAGTACTTC. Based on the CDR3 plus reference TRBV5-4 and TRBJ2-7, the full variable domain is ETGVTQSPTHLIKTRGQQVTLRCSSQSGHNTVSWYQQALGQGPQFIFQYYREEENGRGNFPPRFSGLQFPNYSSELNVNALELDDSALYLCASSPGAGSYEQYFGPGTRLTVT.

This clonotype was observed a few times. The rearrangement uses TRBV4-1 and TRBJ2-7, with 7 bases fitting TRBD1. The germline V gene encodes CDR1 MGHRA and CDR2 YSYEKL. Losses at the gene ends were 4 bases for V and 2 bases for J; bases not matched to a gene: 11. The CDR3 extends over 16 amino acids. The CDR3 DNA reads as TGCGCCAGCAGCCTTACAGACAGGGTCCTACCCTACGAGCAGTACGTC. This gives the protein CASSLTDRVLPYEQYV.

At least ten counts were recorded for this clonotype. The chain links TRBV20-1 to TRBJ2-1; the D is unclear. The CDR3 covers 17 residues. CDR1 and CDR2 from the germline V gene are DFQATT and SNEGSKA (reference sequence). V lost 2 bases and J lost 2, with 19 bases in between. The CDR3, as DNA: TGCAGTGCTAGATTGACGAGACCACCTCTAACCTACAATGAGCAGTTCTTC. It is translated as CSARLTRPPLTYNEQFF.

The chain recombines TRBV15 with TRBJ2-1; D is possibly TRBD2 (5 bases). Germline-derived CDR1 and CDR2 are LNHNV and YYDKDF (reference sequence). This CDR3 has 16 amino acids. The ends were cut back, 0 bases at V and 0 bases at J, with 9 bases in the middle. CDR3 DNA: TGTGCCACCAGCAGAGAGCCGGGGTACTCCTACAATGAGCAGTTCTTC. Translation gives CATSREPGYSYNEQFF.

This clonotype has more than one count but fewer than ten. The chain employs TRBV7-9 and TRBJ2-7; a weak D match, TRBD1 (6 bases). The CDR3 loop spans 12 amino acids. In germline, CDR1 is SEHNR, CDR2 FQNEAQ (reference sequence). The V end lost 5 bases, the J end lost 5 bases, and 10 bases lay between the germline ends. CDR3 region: CASSGSGDEQYF. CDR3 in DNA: TGTGCCAGCAGCGGATCAGGGGACGAGCAGTACTTC.

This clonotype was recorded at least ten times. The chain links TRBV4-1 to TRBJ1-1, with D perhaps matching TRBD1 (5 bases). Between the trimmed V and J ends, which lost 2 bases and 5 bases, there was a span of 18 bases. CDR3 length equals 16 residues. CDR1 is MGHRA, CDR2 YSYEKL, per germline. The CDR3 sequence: CASSQPTAGRVTEAFF. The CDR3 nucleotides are TGCGCCAGCAGCCAACCCACGGCGGGGCGGGTAACTGAAGCTTTCTTT.

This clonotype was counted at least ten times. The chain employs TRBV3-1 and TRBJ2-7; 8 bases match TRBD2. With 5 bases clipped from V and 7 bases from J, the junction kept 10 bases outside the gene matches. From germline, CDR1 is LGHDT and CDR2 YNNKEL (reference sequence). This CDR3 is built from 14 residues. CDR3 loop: CASSLRGGRREQYF. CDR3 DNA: TGTGCCAGCAGCTTACGGGGGGGCCGGAGGGAGCAGTACTTC.

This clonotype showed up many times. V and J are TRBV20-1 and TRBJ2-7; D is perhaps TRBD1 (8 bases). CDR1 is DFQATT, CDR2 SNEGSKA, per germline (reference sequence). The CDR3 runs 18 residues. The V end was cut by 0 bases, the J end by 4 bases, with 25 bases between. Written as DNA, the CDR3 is TGCAGTGCTAGAGATAGGAAAGCGGGACAGGAGACCTTTTACGAGCAGTACGTC. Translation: CSARDRKAGQETFYEQYV.

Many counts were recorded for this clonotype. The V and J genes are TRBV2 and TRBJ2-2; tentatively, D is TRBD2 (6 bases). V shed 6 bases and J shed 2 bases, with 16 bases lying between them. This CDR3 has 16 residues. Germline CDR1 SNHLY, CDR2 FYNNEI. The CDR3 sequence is CASRVGTDPNTGELFF. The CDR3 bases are TGTGCCAGCAGAGTCGGGACTGATCCAAACACCGGGGAGCTGTTTTTT.

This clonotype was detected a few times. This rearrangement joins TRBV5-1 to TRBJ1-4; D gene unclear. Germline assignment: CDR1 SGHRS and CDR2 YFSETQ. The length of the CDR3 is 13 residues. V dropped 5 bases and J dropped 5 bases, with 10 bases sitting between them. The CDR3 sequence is CASSIQLNEKLFF. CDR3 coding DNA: TGCGCCAGCAGTATACAGCTGAATGAAAAACTGTTTTTT. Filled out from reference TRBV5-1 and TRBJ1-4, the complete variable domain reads KAGVTQTPRYLIKTRGQQVTLSCSPISGHRSVSWYQQTPGQGLQFLFEYFSETQRNKGNFPGRFSGRQFSNSRSEMNVSTLELGDSALYLCASSIQLNEKLFFGSGTQLSVL.